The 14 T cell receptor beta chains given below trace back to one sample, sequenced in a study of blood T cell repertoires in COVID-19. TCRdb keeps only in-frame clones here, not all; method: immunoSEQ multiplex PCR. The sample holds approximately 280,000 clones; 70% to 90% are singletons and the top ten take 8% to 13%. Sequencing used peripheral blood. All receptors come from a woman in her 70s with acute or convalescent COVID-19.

In DNA form, the CDR3 reads TGTGCCATCAGTGGGACAGGGGGGTATGGCTACACCTTC. This translates into CAISGTGGYGYTF. V usage is TRBV10-3 and J usage is TRBJ1-2, with TRBD1 identical over 10 bases. The V gene end was trimmed by 4 bases and the J gene end by 5 bases; junction bases not matched to a gene: 1. Germline CDR1 is ENHRY and CDR2 is SYGVKD. The CDR3 has 13 residues.

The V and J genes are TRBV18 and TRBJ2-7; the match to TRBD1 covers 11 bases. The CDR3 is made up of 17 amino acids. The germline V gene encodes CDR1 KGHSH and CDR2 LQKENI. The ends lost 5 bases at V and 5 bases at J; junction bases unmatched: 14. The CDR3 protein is CASSSKPGTGGSHEQYF. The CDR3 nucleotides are TGTGCCAGCTCATCCAAACCCGGGACAGGGGGATCACACGAGCAGTACTTC.

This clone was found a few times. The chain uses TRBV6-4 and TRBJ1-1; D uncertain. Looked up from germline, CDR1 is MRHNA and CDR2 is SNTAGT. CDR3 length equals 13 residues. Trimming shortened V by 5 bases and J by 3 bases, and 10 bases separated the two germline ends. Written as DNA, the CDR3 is TGTGCCAGCAGTTTTGGGAGGGACACTGAAGCTTTCTTT. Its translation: CASSFGRDTEAFF.

This CDR3 is CASSPPRTGIAGELFF. The DNA for the CDR3 is TGTGCCAGCTCACCACCGCGGACAGGGATCGCCGGGGAGCTGTTTTTT. The V and J genes are TRBV18 and TRBJ2-2; TRBD1 matches at 8 bases. The V segment lost 0 bases and the J segment 6 bases; nucleotides outside the gene matches: 6. CDR1 and CDR2 (germline): KGHSH, LQKENI. This CDR3 comprises 16 residues.

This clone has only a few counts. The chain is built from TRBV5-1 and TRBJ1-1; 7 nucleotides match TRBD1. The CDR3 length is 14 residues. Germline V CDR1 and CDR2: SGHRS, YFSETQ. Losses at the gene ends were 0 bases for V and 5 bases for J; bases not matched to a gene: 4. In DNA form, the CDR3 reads TGCGCCAGCAGCTTGGACAGGGGTTTTACTGAAGCTTTCTTT. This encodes CASSLDRGFTEAFF.

The CDR3 loop is CASSPESLRSNQPQHF. Written as DNA, the CDR3 is TGTGCCAGCTCACCAGAGTCACTCCGTAGCAATCAGCCCCAGCATTTT. V is TRBV18 and J is TRBJ1-5; D remains unclear. The CDR3 totals 16 residues. Trimming pared 2 bases from V and 0 bases from J, leaving 11 bases between. Germline V gives CDR1 KGHSH, CDR2 LQKENI.

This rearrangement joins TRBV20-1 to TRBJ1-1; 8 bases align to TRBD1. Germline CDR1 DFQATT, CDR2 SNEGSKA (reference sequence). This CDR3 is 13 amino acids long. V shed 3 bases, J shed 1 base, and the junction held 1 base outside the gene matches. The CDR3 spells CSASTGGNTEAFF. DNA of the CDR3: TGCAGTGCTAGTACAGGGGGGAACACTGAAGCTTTCTTT.

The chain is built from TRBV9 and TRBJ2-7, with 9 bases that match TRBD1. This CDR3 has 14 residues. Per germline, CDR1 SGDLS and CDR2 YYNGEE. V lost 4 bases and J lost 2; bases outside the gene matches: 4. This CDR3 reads CASSPGTGPYEQYF. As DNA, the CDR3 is TGTGCCAGCAGCCCCGGGACAGGGCCCTACGAGCAGTACTTC.

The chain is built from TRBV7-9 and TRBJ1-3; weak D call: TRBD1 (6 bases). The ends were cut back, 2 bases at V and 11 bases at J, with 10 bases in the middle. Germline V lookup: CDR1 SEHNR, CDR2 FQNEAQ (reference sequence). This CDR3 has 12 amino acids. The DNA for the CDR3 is TGTGCCAGCAGCTTACAACAGGGATCCATATATTTT. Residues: CASSLQQGSIYF.

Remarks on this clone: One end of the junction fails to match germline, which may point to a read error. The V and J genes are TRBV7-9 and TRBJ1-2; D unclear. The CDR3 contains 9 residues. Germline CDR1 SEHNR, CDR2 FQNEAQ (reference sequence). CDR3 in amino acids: CASSSGCTF. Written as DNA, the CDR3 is TGTGCCAGCAGCTCAGGCTGCACCTTC.

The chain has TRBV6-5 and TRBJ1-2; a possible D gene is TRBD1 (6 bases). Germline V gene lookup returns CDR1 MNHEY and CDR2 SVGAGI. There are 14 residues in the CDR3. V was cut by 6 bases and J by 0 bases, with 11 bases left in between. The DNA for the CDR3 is TGTGCCAGCAGGCAATACAGGGCTAACTATGGCTACACCTTC. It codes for CASRQYRANYGYTF.

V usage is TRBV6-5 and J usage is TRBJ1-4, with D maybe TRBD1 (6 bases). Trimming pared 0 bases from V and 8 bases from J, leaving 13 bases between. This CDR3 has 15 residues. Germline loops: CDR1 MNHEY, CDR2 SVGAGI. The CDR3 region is CASSYSGAGEEKLFF. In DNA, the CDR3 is TGTGCCAGCAGTTACTCGGGGGCGGGGGAAGAAAAACTGTTTTTT.

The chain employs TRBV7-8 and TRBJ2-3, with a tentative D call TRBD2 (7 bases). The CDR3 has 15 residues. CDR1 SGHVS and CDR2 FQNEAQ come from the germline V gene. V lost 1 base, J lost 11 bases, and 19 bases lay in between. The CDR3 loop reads CASSLGEGGARGQYF. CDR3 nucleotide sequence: TGTGCCAGCAGCTTAGGGGAGGGGGGAGCCCGAGGGCAGTATTTT.

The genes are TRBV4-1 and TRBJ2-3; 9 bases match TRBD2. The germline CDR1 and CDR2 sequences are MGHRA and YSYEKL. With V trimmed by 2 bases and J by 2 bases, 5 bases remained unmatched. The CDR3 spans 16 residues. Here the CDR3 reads CASSQHSGGTTDTQYF. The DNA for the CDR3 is TGCGCCAGCAGCCAACACAGCGGGGGGACCACAGATACGCAGTATTTT.